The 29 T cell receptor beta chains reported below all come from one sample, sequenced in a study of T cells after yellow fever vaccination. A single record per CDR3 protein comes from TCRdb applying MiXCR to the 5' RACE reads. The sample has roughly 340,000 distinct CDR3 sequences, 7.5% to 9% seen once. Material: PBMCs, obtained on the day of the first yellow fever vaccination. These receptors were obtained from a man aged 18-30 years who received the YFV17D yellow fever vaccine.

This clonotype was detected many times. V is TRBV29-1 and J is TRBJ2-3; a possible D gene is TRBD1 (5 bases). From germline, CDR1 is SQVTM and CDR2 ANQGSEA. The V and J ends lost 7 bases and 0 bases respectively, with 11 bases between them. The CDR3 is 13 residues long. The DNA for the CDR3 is TGCAGCGACAGACAGCCGAGCACAGATACGCAGTATTTT. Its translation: CSDRQPSTDTQYF.

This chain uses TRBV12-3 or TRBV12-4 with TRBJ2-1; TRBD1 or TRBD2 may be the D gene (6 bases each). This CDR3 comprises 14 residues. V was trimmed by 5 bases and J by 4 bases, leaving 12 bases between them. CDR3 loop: CASSPPGAYNEQFF. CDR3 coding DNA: TGTGCCAGCAGTCCACCGGGGGCGTACAATGAGCAGTTCTTC.

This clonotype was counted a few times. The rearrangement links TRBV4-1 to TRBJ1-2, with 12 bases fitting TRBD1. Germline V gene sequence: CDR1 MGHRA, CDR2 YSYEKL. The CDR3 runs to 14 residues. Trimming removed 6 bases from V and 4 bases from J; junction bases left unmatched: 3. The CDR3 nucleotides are TGCGCCAGCAGAGGGACAGGGGGCCGCTATGGCTACACCTTC. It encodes CASRGTGGRYGYTF.

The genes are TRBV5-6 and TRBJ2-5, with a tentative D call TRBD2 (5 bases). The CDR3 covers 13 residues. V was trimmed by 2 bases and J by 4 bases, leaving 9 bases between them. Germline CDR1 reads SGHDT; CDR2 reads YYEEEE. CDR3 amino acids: CASSLRGTETQYF. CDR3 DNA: TGTGCCAGCAGCTTACGGGGTACAGAGACCCAGTACTTC.

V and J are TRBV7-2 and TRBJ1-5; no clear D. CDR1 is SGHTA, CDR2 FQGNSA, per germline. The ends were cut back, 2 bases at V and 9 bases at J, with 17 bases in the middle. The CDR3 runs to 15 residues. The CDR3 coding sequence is TGTGCCAGCAGCTTATTGGTGGGAGCTTGGGGGCCCCAGCATTTT. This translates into CASSLLVGAWGPQHF. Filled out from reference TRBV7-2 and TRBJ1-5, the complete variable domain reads GAGVSQSPSNKVTEKGKDVELRCDPISGHTALYWYRQSLGQGLEFLIYFQGNSAPDKSGLPSDRFSAERTGGSVSTLTIQRTQQEDSAVYLCASSLLVGAWGPQHFGDGTRLSIL.

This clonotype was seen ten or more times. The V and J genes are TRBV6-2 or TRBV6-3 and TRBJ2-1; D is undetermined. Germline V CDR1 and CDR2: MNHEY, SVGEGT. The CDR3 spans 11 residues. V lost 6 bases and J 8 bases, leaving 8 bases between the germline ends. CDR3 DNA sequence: TGTGCCAGCAGCTTGTGGTATGAGCAGTTCTTC. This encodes CASSLWYEQFF.

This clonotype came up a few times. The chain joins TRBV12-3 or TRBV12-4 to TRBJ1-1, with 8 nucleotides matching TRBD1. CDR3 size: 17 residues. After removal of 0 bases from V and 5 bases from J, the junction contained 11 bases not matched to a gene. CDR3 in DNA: TGTGCCAGCAGTTTAGCGCGGTGGACCCGACAGGGGACTGAAGCTTTCTTT. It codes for CASSLARWTRQGTEAFF.

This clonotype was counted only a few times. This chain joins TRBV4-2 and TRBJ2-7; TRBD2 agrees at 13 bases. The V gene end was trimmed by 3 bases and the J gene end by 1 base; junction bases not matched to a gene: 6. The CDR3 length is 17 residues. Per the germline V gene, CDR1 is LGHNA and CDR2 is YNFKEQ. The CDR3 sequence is CASSQRLAGGLSYEQYF. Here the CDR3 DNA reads TGTGCCAGCAGCCAGAGACTAGCGGGGGGTTTGTCCTACGAGCAGTACTTC.

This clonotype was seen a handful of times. The CDR3 spells CASSPAGGGGNTIYF. DNA of the CDR3: TGTGCCAGCAGTCCGGCCGGGGGTGGTGGAAACACCATATATTTT. This chain joins TRBV27 and TRBJ1-3; D is perhaps TRBD1 (5 bases). Germline V gene sequence: CDR1 MNHEY, CDR2 SMNVEV (reference sequence). The CDR3 loop spans 15 amino acids. Trimming took off 5 bases at V and 3 bases at J, with 14 bases between the two ends.

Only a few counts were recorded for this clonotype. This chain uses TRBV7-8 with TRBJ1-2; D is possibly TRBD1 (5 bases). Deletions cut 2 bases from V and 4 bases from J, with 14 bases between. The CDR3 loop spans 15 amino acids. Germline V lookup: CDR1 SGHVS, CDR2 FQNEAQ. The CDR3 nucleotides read TGTGCCAGCAGCTTATTGGTTTCAGGGCCCTATGGCTACACCTTC. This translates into CASSLLVSGPYGYTF. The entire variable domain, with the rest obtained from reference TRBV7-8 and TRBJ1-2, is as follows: GAGVSQSPRYKVAKRGQDVALRCDPISGHVSLFWYQQALGQGPEFLTYFQNEAQLDKSGLPSDRFFAERPEGSVSTLKIQRTQQEDSAVYLCASSLLVSGPYGYTFGSGTRLTVV.

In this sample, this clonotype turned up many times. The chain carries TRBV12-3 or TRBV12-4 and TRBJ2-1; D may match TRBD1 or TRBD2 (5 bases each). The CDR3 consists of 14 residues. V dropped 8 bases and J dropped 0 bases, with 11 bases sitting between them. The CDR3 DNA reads TGTGCCAGCGGGGCGGACTCCTCCTACAATGAGCAGTTCTTC. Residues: CASGADSSYNEQFF.

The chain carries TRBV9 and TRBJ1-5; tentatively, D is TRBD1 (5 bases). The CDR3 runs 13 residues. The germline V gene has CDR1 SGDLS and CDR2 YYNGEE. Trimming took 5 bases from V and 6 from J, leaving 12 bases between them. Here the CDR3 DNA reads TGTGCCAGCAGTGGGGGAATCAGTCAGCCCCAGCATTTT. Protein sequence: CASSGGISQPQHF.

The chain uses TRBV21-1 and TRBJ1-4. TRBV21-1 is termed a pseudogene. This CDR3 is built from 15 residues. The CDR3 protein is CASSKARGGREKLFF. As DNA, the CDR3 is TGTGCCAGCAGCAAAGCGAGGGGAGGGCGTGAAAAACTGTTTTTT.

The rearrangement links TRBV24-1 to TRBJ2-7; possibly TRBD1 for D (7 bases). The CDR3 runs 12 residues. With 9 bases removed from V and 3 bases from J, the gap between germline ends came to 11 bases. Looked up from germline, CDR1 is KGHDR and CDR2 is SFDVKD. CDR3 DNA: TGTGCCACCGCGGGACAGCGCTACGAGCAGTACGTC. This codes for CATAGQRYEQYV.

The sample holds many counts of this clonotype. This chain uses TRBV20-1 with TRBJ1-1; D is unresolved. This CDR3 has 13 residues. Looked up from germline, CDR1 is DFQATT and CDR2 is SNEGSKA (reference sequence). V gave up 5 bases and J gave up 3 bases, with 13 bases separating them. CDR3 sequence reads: CSARPGEYTEAFF. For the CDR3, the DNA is TGCAGTGCTCGTCCCGGGGAGTACACTGAAGCTTTCTTT.

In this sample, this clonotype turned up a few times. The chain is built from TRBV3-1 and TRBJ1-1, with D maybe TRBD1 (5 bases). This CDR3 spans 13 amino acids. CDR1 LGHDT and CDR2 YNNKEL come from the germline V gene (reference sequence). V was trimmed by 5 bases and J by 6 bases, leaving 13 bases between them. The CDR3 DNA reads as TGTGCCAGCAGCTTCCGACAGAGCGCTGAAGCTTTCTTT. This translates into CASSFRQSAEAFF.

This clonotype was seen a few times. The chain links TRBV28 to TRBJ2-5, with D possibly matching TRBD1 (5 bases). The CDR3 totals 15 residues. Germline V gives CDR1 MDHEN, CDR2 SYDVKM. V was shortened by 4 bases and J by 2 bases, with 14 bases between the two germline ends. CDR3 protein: CASSSTQGRQETQYF. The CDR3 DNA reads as TGTGCCAGCAGTTCCACTCAGGGCCGGCAAGAGACCCAGTACTTC.

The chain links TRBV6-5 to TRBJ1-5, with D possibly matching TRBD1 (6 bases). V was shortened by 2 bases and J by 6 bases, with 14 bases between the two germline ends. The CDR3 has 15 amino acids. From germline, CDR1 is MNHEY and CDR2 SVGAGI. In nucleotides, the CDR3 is TGTGCCAGCAGTTACCCACAGGGAGAATTTCAGCCCCAGCATTTT. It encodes CASSYPQGEFQPQHF.

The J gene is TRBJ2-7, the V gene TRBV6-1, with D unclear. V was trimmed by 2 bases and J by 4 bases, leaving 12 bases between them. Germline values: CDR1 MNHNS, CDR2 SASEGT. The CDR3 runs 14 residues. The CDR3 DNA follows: TGTGCCAGCAGTGAACCCTCCCCTCTTTACGAGCAGTACGTC. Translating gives CASSEPSPLYEQYV.

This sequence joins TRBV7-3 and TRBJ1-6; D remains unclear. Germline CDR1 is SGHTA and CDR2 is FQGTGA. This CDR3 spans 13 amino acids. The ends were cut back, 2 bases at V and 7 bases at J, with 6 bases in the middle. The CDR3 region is CASSLSTNSPLHF. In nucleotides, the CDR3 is TGTGCCAGCAGCTTATCAACGAATTCACCCCTCCACTTT.

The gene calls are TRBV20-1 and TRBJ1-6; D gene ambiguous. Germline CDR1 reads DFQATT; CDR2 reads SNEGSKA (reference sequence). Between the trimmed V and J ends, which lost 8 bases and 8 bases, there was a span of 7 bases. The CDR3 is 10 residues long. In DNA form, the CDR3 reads TGCAGTTCACACTATTCACCCCTCCACTTT. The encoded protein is CSSHYSPLHF.

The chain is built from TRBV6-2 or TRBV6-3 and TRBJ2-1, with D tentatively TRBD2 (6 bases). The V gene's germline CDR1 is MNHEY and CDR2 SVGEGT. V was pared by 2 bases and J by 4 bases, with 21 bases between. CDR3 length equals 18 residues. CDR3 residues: CASSYPLGIAVTYNEQFF. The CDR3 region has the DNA TGTGCCAGCAGTTACCCTCTAGGCATAGCGGTGACGTACAATGAGCAGTTCTTC.

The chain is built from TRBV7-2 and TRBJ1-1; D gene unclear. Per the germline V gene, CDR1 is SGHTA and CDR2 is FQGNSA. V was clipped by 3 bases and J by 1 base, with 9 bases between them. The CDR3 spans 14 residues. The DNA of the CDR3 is TGTGCCAGCAGCTTTCTGCGCAGGAACACTGAAGCTTTCTTT. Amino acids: CASSFLRRNTEAFF.

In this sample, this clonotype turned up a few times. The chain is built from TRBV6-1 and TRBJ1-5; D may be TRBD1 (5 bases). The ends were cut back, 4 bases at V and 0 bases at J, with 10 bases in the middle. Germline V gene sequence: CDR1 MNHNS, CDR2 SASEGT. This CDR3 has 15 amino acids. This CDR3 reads CASSGQGYSNQPQHF. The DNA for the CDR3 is TGTGCCAGCAGTGGCCAGGGATATAGCAATCAGCCCCAGCATTTT.

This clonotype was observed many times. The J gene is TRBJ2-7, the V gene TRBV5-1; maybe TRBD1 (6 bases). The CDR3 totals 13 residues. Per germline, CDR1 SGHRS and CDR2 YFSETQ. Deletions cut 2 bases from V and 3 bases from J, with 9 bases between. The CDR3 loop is CASSFTGNYEQYF. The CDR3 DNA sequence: TGCGCCAGCAGCTTTACAGGGAACTACGAGCAGTACTTC.

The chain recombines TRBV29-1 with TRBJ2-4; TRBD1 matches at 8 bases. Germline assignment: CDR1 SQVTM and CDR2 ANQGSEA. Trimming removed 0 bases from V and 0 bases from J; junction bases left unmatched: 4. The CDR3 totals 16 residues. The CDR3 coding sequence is TGCAGCGTTGAAGAATGGGACAGGATAGCCAAAAACATTCAGTACTTC. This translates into CSVEEWDRIAKNIQYF.

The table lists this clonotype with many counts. The CDR3 protein is CASSSLAGGLANEQFF. CDR3 sequence (DNA): TGTGCCAGCAGCTCTTTAGCGGGGGGCCTGGCCAATGAGCAGTTCTTC. The chain employs TRBV7-8 and TRBJ2-1, with 10 bases lining up with TRBD2. The CDR3 length is 16 residues. Per the germline V gene, CDR1 is SGHVS and CDR2 is FQNEAQ. V was pared by 4 bases and J by 6 bases, with 9 bases of the junction left unmatched.

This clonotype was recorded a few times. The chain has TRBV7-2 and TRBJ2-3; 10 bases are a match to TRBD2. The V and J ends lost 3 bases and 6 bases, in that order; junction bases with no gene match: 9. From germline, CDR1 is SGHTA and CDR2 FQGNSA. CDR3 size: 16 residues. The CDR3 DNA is TGTGCCAGCAGCTTTTGGAGTAGCGGGGGGAGGGATACGCAGTATTTT. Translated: CASSFWSSGGRDTQYF.

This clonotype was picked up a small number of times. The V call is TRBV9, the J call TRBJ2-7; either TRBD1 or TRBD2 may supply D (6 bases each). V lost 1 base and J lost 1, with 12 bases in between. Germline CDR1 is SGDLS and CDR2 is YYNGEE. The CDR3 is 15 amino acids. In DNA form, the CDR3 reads TGTGCCAGCAGCGTATCGGGGGCCCTGTCCTACGAGCAGTACTTC. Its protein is CASSVSGALSYEQYF.